Described below is a single TCR beta chain sequence and its context. The target antigen is unknown. One junction end does not reproduce the germline sequence, and a read error may be involved. There are 13 residues in the CDR3. Germline CDR1 SEHNR, CDR2 FQNEAQ (reference sequence). The authors amplified TCR beta CDR3 regions, and they did so from RNA transcripts for repertoire sequencing. RT-PCR with HTBI primers came first, then second-round multiplex PCR. Each CDR3 protein is one row after TCRdb ran MiXCR on the multiplex PCR reads. The sample records over a million distinct CDR3 sequences, 35% to 45% being singletons. These data originate in a study of Graves' ophthalmopathy and Graves' hyperthyroidism. At the level of the study: Hyperthyroidism qualified as stable when ophthalmopathy did not develop within 18 months of follow-up. Study observations and caveats: As the model predicted ophthalmopathy progression, it achieved a sensitivity of 70.59% and a specificity of around 73%.

Among the hyperthyroidism patients, all were newly diagnosed, aged 18 to 65, with under 2 months' duration. This sequence was found in an adult man with Graves' hyperthyroidism. Source material: peripheral blood or thyroid tissue (not recorded which). The rearrangement uses TRBV7-9 and TRBJ2-1; D remains ambiguous. CDR3 nucleotides: TGTGCCAGCAACTTAGACCTGGGATTTTATCCGTTCTTC. Its protein is CASNLDLGFYPFF.